These 8 T cell receptor beta chains share one sample of origin, sequenced in a study of T cells after posttransplantation cyclophosphamide. Libraries were prepared by immunoSEQ multiplex PCR; TCRdb keeps only in-frame clonotypes and omits some of them. The sample holds 34,000 or so clones, about 91% seen once. Cells defined as naive were viable CD3+CD4+ or CD3+CD8+ and CCR7+CD45RA+CD45RO-CD95-CD27+CD28+. The source material was naive CD4+ T cells sorted from blood. All receptors come from a man between 25 and 39 years old in good health and a related stem cell transplant donor.

This clone was seen once. CDR3 bases: TGTGCCAGGGTGCCCGACTCGGCGGGGGCCAACGTCCTGACTTTC. This encodes CARVPDSAGANVLTF. This sequence joins TRBV6-5 and TRBJ2-6; D not certain. From germline, CDR1 is MNHEY and CDR2 SVGAGI. Trimming took off 9 bases at V and 4 bases at J, with 16 bases between the two ends. This CDR3 region has 15 residues.

The rearrangement links TRBV11-2 to TRBJ2-5; 10 bases match TRBD2. Germline CDR1 and CDR2: SGHAT and FQNNGV. Trimming took 8 bases from V and 12 from J; bases not matched to a gene: 12. The CDR3 has 13 amino acids. For the CDR3, the DNA is TGTGCCAGCTCCCCTGACAGCGGGGGGGGCGAGTACTTC. Amino acids: CASSPDSGGGEYF.

The gene calls are TRBV5-4 and TRBJ2-7; TRBD1 agrees at 9 bases. Looked up from germline, CDR1 is SGHNT and CDR2 is YYREEE (reference sequence). The CDR3 sequence is 15 residues long. J lost 0 bases, V lost 3 bases, and 4 bases had no gene match. CDR3 sequence (DNA): TGTGCCAGCAGCTCCGGGACAGGGCCCTCCTACGAGCAGTACTTC. Protein product: CASSSGTGPSYEQYF.

CDR3 sequence: CASSLGGYGYTF. The CDR3 nucleotides read TGTGCCAGCAGCTTGGGAGGGTATGGCTACACCTTC. The V gene is TRBV7-2, the J gene TRBJ1-2; D is unresolved. The V gene's germline CDR1 is SGHTA and CDR2 FQGNSA. The CDR3 is made up of 12 amino acids. Trimming left V 3 bases short and J 5 bases short, with 7 bases between.

The chain employs TRBV4-3 and TRBJ2-2; TRBD2 matches 8 bases. The germline CDR1 and CDR2 sequences are LGHNA and YSLEER. The CDR3 has 15 residues. V trimming: 2 bases; J trimming: 5 bases; junction bases outside the gene matches: 4. In nucleotides, the CDR3 is TGCGCCAGCAGCCAAATCGCGGGGGGTACCGGGGAGCTGTTTTTT. Encoded protein: CASSQIAGGTGELFF.

This chain uses TRBV7-6 with TRBJ2-7, with D perhaps TRBD2 (7 bases). CDR1 SGHVS and CDR2 FNYEAQ come from the germline V gene. There are 15 residues in the CDR3. The ends were cut back, 5 bases at V and 4 bases at J, with 18 bases in the middle. The CDR3 DNA is TGTGCCAGCAGCCCCCGAGGGGGAGGGTTGTACGAGCAGTACTTC. It is translated as CASSPRGGGLYEQYF.

The chain recombines TRBV18 with TRBJ1-2; TRBD1 matches 9 bases. The CDR3 loop spans 14 amino acids. Trimming cost V 3 bases and J 3 bases; bases outside gene matches: 2. In germline, CDR1 is KGHSH, CDR2 LQKENI. The CDR3 protein is CASSPGQGDYGYTF. The CDR3 nucleotides read TGTGCCAGCTCACCGGGACAGGGAGACTATGGCTACACCTTC.

This clone was observed a handful of times. The chain uses TRBV2 and TRBJ1-4; 7 bases align to TRBD1. Germline trimming cut 6 bases from V and 4 bases from J; bases unmatched to any gene: 5. Germline values: CDR1 SNHLY, CDR2 FYNNEI. The CDR3 runs to 14 residues. CDR3: CASRSTGINEKLFF. The CDR3 nucleotides are TGTGCCAGCAGATCGACAGGGATTAATGAAAAACTGTTTTTT. The variable domain in full, completed from reference TRBV2 and TRBJ1-4, reads EPEVTQTPSHQVTQMGQEVILRCVPISNHLYFYWYRQILGQKVEFLVSFYNNEISEKSEIFDDQFSVERPDGSNFTLKIRSTKLEDSAMYFCASRSTGINEKLFFGSGTQLSVL.